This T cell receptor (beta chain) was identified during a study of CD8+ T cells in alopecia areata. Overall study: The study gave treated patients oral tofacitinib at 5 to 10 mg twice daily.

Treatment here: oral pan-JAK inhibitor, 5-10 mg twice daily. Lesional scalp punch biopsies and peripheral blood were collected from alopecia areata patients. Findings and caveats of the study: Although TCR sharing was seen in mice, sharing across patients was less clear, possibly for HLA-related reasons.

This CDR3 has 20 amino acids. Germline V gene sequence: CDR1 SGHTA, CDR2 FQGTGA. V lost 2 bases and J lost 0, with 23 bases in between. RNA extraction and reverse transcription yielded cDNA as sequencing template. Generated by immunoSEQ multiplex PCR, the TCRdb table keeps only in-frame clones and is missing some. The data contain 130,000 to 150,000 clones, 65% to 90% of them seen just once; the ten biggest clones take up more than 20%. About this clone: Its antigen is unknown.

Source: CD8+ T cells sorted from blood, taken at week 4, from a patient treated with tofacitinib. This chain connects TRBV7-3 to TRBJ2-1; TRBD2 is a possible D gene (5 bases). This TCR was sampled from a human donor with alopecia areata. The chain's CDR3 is CASSLLGHTYDEGSYNEQFF. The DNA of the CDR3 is TGTGCCAGCAGCTTATTAGGCCATACCTATGATGAGGGCTCCTACAATGAGCAGTTCTTC.